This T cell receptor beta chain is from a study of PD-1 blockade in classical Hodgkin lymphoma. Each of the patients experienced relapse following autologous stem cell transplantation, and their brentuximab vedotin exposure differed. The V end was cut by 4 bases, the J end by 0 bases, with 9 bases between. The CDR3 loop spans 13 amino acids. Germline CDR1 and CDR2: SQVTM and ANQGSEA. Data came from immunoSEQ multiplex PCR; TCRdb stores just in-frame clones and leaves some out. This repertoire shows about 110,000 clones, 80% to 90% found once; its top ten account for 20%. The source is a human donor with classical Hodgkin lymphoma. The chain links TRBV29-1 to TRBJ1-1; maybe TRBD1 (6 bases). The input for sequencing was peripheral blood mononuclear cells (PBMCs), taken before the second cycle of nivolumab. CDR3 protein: CSVGAGVNTEAFF. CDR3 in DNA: TGCAGCGTTGGGGCAGGGGTGAACACTGAAGCTTTCTTT.